The present T cell receptor (beta chain) was sequenced within a study of somatic mutations in cytotoxic T cells in rheumatoid arthritis. Flow cytometry served to check the purity of CD4+ and CD8+ cells, which were isolated by positive magnetic bead selection. The table came from immunoSEQ multiplex PCR; TCRdb's copy has only in-frame clones and leaves some out. The data contain around 2,900 clones, around 85% of them singletons. Per the germline V gene, CDR1 is LNHDA and CDR2 is SQIVND (reference sequence). The V segment lost 4 bases and the J segment 2 bases; nucleotides outside the gene matches: 8. CDR3 length equals 15 residues.

The chain links TRBV19 to TRBJ2-7; 7 nucleotides line up with TRBD2. This clonotype originated in a woman aged 55-70 years with rheumatoid arthritis. Sequencing was carried out using CD8+ T cells sorted from blood. In DNA, the CDR3 is TGTGCCAGTAGTAACCCTGGGGGGGAGCCCTACGAGCAGTACTTC. As protein: CASSNPGGEPYEQYF.